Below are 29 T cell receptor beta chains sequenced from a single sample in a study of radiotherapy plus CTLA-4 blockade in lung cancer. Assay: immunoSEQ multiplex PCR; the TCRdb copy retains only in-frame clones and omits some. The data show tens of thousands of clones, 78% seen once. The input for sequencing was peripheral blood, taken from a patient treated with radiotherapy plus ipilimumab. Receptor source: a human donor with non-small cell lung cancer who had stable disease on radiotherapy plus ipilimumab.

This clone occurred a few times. In nucleotides, the CDR3 is TGCGCCAGCAACGACAGGGGGCGTACGAACACTGAAGCTTTCTTT. Its translation: CASNDRGRTNTEAFF. The chain carries TRBV10-1 and TRBJ1-1, with 10 bases lining up with TRBD1. The V and J ends lost 7 bases and 1 base, in that order; junction bases with no gene match: 6. The CDR3 spans 15 residues. Germline V gene sequence: CDR1 WNHNN, CDR2 SYGVQD (reference sequence).

CDR3 DNA: TGTGCCAGCAGTTTAAATTCTCGGAGACAGGGTAGGGAAAAACTGTTTTTT. Its translation: CASSLNSRRQGREKLFF. V and J are TRBV27 and TRBJ1-4, with 7 bases aligning to TRBD1. CDR1 MNHEY and CDR2 SMNVEV come from the germline V gene (reference sequence). Trimming removed 2 bases from V and 8 bases from J; junction bases left unmatched: 14. This CDR3 is 17 amino acids long. The full variable domain, its missing parts supplied by reference TRBV27 and TRBJ1-4, is EAQVTQNPRYLITVTGKKLTVTCSQNMNHEYMSWYRQDPGLGLRQIYYSMNVEVTDKGDVPEGYKVSRKEKRNFPLILESPSPNQTSLYFCASSLNSRRQGREKLFFGSGTQLSVL.

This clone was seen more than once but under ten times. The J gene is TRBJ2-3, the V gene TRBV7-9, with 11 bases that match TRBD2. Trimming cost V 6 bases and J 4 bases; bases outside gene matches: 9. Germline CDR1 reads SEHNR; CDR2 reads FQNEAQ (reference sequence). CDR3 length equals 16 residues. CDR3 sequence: CASRDLSGGDADTQYF. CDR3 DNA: TGTGCCAGCAGAGACCTTAGCGGGGGGGACGCAGATACGCAGTATTTT.

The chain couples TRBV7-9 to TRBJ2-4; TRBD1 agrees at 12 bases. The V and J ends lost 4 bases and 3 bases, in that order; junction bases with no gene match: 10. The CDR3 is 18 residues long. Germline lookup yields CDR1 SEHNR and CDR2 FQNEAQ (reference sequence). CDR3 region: CASSWLPGQGAVKNIQYF. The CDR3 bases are TGTGCCAGCAGCTGGTTACCGGGACAGGGGGCAGTCAAAAACATTCAGTACTTC.

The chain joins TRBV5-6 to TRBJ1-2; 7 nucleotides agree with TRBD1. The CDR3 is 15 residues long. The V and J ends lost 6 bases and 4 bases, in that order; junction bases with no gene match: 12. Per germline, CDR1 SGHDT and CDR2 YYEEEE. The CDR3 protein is CASNPPGTAAYGYTF. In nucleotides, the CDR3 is TGTGCCAGCAACCCACCCGGGACAGCGGCCTATGGCTACACCTTC. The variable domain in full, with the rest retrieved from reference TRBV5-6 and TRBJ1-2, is DAGVTQSPTHLIKTRGQQVTLRCSPKSGHDTVSWYQQALGQGPQFIFQYYEEEERQRGNFPDRFSGHQFPNYSSELNVNALLLGDSALYLCASNPPGTAAYGYTFGSGTRLTVV.

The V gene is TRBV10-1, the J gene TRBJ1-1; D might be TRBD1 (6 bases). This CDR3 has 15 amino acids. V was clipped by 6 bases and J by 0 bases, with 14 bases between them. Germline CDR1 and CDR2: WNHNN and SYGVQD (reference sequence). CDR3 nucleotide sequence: TGCGCCAGCAGCCCCGGGACATTCATGAACACTGAAGCTTTCTTT. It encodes CASSPGTFMNTEAFF.

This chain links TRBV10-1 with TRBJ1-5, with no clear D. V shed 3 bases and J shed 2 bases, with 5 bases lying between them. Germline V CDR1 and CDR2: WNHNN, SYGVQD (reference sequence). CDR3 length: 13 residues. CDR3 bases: TGCGCCAGCAGTGACCAGGGCAATCAGCCCCAGCATTTT. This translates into CASSDQGNQPQHF.

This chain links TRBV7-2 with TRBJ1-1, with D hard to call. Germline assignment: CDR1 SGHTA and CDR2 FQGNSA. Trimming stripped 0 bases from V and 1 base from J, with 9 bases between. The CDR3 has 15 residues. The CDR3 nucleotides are TGTGCCAGCAGCTTAGCGCAACTTCAGAACACTGAAGCTTTCTTT. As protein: CASSLAQLQNTEAFF.

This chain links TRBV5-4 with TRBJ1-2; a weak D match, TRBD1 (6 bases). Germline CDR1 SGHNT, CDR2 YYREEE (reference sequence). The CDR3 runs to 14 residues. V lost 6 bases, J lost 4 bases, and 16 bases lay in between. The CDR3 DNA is TGTGCCAGCACCAGAGACAGGTCGGGCTATGGCTACACCTTC. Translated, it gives CASTRDRSGYGYTF.

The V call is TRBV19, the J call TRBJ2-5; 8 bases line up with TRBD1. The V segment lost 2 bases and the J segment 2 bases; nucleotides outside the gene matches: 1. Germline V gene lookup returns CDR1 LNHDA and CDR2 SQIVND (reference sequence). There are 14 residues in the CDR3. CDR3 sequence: CASSITGGQETQYF. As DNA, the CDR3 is TGTGCCAGTAGTATAACAGGGGGACAAGAGACCCAGTACTTC. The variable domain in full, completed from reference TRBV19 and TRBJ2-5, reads DGGITQSPKYLFRKEGQNVTLSCEQNLNHDAMYWYRQDPGQGLRLIYYSQIVNDFQKGDIAEGYSVSREKKESFPLTVTSAQKNPTAFYLCASSITGGQETQYFGPGTRLLVL.

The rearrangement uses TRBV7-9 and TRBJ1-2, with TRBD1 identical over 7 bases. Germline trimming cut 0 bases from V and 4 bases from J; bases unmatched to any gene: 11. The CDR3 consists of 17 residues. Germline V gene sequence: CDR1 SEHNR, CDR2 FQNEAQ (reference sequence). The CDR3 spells CASSLAGGQPGSYGYTF. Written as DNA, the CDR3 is TGTGCCAGCAGCTTAGCGGGGGGACAGCCGGGAAGCTATGGCTACACCTTC.

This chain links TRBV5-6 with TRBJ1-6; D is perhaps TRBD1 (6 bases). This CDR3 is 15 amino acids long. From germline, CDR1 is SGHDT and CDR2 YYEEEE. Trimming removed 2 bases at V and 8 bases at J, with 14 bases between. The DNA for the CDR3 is TGTGCCAGCAGCTTTTTTGGGGGCAGTCATTCACCCCTCCACTTT. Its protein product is CASSFFGGSHSPLHF.

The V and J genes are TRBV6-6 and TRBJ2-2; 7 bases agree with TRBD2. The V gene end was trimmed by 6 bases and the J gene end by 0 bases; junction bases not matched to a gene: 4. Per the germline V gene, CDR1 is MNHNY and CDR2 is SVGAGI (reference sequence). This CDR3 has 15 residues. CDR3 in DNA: TGTGCCAGCAGGGAACTAGCGACGAACACCGGGGAGCTGTTTTTT. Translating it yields CASRELATNTGELFF.

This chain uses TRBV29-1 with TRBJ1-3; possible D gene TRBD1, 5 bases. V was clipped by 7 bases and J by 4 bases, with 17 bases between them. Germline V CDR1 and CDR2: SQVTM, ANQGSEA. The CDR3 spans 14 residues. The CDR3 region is CSAVPGVSGNTIYF. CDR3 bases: TGCAGCGCCGTCCCGGGGGTCTCAGGAAACACCATATATTTT.

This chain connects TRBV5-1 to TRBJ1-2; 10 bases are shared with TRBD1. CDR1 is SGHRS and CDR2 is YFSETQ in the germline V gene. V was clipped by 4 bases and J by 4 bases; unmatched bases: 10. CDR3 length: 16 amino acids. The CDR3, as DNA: TGCGCCAGCAGCCCGAGCGGGGACAGGGGTGGCTATGGCTACACCTTC. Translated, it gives CASSPSGDRGGYGYTF.

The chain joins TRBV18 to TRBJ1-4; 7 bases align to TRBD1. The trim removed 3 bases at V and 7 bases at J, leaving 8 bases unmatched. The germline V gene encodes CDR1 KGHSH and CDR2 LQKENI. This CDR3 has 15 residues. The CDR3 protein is CASSPATGRSEKLFF. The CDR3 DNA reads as TGTGCCAGCTCACCTGCGACAGGGAGAAGTGAAAAACTGTTTTTT. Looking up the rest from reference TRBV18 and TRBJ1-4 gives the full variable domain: NAGVMQNPRHLVRRRGQEARLRCSPMKGHSHVYWYRQLPEEGLKFMVYLQKENIIDESGMPKERFSAEFPKEGPSILRIQQVVRGDSAAYFCASSPATGRSEKLFFGSGTQLSVL.

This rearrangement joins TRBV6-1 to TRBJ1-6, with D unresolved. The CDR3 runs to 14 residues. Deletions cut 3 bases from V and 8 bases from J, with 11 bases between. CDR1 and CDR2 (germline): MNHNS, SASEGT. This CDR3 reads CASSDLGRYSPLHF. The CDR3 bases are TGTGCCAGCAGTGATTTGGGCCGTTATTCACCCCTCCACTTT.

The CDR3 reads CASSLGQEANYGYTF. Written as DNA, the CDR3 is TGTGCCAGCTCACTCGGACAGGAAGCTAACTATGGCTACACCTTC. The rearrangement joins TRBV18 to TRBJ1-2; 7 nucleotides line up with TRBD1. Germline-derived CDR1 and CDR2 are KGHSH and LQKENI. The CDR3 has 15 residues. The trim removed 4 bases at V and 0 bases at J, leaving 5 bases unmatched.

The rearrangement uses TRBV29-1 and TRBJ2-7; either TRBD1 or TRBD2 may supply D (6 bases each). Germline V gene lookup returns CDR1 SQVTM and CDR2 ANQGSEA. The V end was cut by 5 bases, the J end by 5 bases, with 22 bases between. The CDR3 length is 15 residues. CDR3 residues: CSVRGLMDRRDEQYF. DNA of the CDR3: TGCAGCGTTCGGGGGTTAATGGACAGACGGGACGAGCAGTACTTC.

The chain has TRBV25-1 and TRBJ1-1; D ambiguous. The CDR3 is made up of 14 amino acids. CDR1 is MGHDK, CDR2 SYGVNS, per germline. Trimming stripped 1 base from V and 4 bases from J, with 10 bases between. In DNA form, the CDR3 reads TGTGCCAGCAGTGAATTCAGTCTGACCACTGAAGCTTTCTTT. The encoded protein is CASSEFSLTTEAFF.

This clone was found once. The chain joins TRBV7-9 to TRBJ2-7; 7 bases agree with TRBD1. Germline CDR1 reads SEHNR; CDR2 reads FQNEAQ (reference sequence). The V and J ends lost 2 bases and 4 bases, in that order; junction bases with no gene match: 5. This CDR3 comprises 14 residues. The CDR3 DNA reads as TGTGCCAGCAGCTTACAGGGACAGATTTACGAGCAGTACTTC. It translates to CASSLQGQIYEQYF.

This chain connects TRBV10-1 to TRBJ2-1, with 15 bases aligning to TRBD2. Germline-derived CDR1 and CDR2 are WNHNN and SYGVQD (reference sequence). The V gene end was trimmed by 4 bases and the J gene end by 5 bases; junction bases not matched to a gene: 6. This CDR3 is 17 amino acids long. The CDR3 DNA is TGCGCCAGCAGTGGTTCCGGGACTAGCGGGGGGAACAATGAGCAGTTCTTC. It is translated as CASSGSGTSGGNNEQFF.

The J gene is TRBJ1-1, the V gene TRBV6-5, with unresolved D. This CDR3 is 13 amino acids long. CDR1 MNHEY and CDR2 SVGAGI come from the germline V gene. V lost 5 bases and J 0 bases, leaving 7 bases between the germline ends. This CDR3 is CASSTQMNTEAFF. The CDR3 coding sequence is TGTGCCAGCAGTACACAGATGAACACTGAAGCTTTCTTT.

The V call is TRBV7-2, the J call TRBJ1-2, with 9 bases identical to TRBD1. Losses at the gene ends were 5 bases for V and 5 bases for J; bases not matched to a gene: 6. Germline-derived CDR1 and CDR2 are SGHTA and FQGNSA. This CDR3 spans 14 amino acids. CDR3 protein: CASSPQGAGYGYTF. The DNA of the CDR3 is TGTGCCAGCAGCCCACAGGGGGCTGGGTATGGCTACACCTTC. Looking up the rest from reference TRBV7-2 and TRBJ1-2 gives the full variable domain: GAGVSQSPSNKVTEKGKDVELRCDPISGHTALYWYRQSLGQGLEFLIYFQGNSAPDKSGLPSDRFSAERTGGSVSTLTIQRTQQEDSAVYLCASSPQGAGYGYTFGSGTRLTVV.

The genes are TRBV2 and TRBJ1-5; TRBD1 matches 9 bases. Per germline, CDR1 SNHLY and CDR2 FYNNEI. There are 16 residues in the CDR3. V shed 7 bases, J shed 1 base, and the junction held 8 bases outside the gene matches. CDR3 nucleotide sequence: TGTGCCAGCACCCGGGACAGGGTAGGAAGCAATCAGCCCCAGCATTTT. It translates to CASTRDRVGSNQPQHF.

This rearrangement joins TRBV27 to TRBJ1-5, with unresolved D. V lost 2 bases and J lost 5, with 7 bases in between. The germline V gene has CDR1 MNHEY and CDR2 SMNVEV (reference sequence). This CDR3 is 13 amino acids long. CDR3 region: CASSLRQDQPQHF. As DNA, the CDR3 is TGTGCCAGCAGTTTAAGGCAGGATCAGCCCCAGCATTTT.

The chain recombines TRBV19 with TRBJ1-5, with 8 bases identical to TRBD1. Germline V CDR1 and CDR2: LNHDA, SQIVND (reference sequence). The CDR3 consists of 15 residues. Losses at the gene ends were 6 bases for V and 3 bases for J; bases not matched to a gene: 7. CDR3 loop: CASSAGTGDNQPQHF. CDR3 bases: TGTGCCAGTAGCGCCGGGACAGGAGACAATCAGCCCCAGCATTTT.

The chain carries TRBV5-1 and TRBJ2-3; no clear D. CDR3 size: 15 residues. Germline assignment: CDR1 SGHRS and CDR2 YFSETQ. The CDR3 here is CVNALWVWWADTQYF. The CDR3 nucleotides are TGCGTAAATGCACTTTGGGTGTGGTGGGCAGATACGCAGTATTTT.

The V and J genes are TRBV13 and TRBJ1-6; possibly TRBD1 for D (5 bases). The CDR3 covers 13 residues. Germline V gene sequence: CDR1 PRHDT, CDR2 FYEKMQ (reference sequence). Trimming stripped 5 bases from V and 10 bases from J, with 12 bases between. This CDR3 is CASSPRQRSPLHF. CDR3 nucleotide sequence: TGTGCCAGCAGCCCGAGACAGAGGTCACCCCTCCACTTT.